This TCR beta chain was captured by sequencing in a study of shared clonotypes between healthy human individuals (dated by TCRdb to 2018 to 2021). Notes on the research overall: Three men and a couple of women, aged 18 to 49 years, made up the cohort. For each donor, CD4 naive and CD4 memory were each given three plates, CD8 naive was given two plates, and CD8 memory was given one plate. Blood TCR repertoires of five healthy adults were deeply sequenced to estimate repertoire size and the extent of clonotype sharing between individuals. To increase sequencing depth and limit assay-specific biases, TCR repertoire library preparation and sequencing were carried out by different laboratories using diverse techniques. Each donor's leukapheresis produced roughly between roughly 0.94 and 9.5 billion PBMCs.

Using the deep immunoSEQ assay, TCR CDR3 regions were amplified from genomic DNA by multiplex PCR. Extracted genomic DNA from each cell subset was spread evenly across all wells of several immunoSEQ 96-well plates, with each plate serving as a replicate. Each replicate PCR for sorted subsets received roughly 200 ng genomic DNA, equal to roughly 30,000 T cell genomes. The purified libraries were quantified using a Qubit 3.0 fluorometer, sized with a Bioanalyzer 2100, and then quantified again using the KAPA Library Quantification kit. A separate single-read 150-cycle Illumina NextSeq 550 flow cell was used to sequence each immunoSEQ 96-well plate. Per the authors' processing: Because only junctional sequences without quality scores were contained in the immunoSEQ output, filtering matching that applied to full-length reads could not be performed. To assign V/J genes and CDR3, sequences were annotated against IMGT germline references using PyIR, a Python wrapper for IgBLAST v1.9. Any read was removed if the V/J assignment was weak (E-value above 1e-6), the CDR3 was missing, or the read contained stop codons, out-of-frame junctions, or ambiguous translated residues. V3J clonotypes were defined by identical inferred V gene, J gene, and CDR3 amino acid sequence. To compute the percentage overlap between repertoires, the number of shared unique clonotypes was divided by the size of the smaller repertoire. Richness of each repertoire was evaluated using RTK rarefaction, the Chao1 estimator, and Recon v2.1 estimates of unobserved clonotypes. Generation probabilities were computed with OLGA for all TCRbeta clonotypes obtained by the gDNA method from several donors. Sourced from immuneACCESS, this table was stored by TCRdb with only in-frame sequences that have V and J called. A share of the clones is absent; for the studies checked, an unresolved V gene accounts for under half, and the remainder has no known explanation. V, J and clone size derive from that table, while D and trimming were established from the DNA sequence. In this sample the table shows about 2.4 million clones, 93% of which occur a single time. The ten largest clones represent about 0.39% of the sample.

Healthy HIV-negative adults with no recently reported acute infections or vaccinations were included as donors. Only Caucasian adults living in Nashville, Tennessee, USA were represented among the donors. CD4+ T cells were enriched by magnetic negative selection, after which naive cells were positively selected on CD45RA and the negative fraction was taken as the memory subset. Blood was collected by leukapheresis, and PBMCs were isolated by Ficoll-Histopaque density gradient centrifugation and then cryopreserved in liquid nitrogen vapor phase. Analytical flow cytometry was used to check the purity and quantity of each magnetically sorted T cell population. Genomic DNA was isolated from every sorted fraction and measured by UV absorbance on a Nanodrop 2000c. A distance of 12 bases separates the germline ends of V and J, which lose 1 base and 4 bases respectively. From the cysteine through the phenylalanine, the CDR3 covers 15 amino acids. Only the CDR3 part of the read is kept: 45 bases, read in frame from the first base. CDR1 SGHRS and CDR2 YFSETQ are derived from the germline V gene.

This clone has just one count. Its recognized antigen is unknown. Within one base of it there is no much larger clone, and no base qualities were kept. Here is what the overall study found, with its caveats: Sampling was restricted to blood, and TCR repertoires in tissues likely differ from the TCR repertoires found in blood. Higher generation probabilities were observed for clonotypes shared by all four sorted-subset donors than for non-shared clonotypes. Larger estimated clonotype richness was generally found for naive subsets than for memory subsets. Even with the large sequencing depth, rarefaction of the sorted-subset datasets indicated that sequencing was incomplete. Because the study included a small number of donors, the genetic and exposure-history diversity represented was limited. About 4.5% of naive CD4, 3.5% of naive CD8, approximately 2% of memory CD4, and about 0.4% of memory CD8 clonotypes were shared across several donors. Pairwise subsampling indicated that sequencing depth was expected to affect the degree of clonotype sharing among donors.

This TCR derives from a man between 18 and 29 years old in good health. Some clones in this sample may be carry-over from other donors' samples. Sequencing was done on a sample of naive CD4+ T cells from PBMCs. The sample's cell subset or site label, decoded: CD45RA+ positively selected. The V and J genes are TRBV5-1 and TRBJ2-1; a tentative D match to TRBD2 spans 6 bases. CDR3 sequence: CASSLIGSTYNEQFF. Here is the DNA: TGCGCCAGCAGCTTGATCGGGAGTACGTACAATGAGCAGTTCTTC.